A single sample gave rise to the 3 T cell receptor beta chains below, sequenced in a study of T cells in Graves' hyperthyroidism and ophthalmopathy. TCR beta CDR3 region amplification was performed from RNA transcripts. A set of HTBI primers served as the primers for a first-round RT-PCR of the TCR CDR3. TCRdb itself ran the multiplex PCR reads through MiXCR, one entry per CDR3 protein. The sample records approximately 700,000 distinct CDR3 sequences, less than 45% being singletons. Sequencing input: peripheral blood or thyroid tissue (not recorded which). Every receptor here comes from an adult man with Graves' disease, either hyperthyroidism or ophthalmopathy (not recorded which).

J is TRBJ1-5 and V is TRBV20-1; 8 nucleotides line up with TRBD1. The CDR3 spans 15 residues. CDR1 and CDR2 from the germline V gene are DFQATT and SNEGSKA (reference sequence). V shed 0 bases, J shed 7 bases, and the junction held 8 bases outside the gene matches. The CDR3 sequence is CSARETGQAHQPQHF. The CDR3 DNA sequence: TGCAGTGCTAGAGAGACGGGACAGGCCCACCAGCCCCAGCATTTT.

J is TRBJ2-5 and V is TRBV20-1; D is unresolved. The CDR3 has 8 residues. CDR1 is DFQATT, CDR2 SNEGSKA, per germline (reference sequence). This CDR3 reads CSNRTQYF. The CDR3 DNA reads TGCAGCAACAGGACCCAGTACTTC.

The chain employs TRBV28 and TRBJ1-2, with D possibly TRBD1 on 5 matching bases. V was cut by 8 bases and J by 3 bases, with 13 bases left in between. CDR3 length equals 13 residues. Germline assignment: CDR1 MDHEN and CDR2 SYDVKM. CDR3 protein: CASSMGQDYGYTF. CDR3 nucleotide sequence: TGTGCCAGCTCCATGGGGCAGGACTATGGCTACACCTTC.